Below are 17 T cell receptor beta chains sequenced from a single sample in a study of CXCR3-negative and CXCR3-positive naive CD8 T cells. General study results and limits: Greater hydrophobicity was found in TRB CDR3s of CXCR3-positive naive cells than of CXCR3-negative naive cells.

The TRB cDNA libraries were prepared by 5' RACE with UMI labels. One entry per CDR3 protein, without DNA, is what TCRdb gives after re-calling the 5' RACE reads. The data include some 140,000 distinct CDR3 sequences; the top ten clones carry 0.45% to 0.55%. These receptors are not linked to any known antigen. Sequenced: naive CXCR3+ CD8+ T cells from blood. Subset given: CD45RO-CCR7+CD27+CD95- naive CD8+ T cells expressing CXCR3 (TNR3+). These receptors were taken from a human donor in good health. Some clones in this sample may be carry-over from other donors' samples.

This chain joins TRBV10-3 and TRBJ1-1. Germline V CDR1 and CDR2: ENHRY, SYGVKD. This CDR3 spans 14 amino acids. The CDR3 sequence: CAISESAVVAEAFF.

The rearrangement links TRBV29-1 to TRBJ2-5. The CDR3 is 15 residues long. Germline assignment: CDR1 SQVTM and CDR2 ANQGSEA. The CDR3 region is CSVIYQRGFQETQYF. The complete variable domain, with remaining parts taken from reference TRBV29-1 and TRBJ2-5, reads SAVISQKPSRDICQRGTSLTIQCQVDSQVTMMFWYRQQPGQSLTLIATANQGSEATYESGFVIDKFPISRPNLTFSTLTVSNMSPEDSSIYLCSVIYQRGFQETQYFGPGTRLLVL.

This chain joins TRBV7-6 and TRBJ2-2. Germline loops: CDR1 SGHVS, CDR2 FNYEAQ. The CDR3 totals 11 residues. CDR3 loop: CASTVTGELFF.

The V and J genes are TRBV7-3 and TRBJ1-1; TCRdb lists TRBD1, though no DNA is available to test this call. The CDR3 totals 15 residues. The germline gives CDR1 SGHTA, CDR2 FQGTGA. The CDR3 sequence is CASSLIGTGTTEAFF. Supplemented by reference TRBV7-3 and TRBJ1-1, the full variable domain reads GAGVSQTPSNKVTEKGKYVELRCDPISGHTALYWYRQSLGQGPEFLIYFQGTGAADDSGLPNDRFFAVRPEGSVSTLKIQRTERGDSAVYLCASSLIGTGTTEAFFGQGTRLTVV.

This sequence joins TRBV6-2 or TRBV6-3 and TRBJ2-1; no DNA is available, so the TRBD2 call from TCRdb remains unchecked. Per germline, CDR1 MNHEY and CDR2 SVGEGT. This CDR3 region has 13 residues. CDR3 residues: CASSYARAREQFF.

This chain joins TRBV12-3 or TRBV12-4 and TRBJ2-2; TCRdb proposes TRBD1, but this gene call is untestable without DNA. CDR3 length: 15 residues. The CDR3 is CASSFAGGLTGELFF.

The chain combines TRBV9 with TRBJ2-5; TCRdb selects TRBD2, and the lack of DNA leaves this call unchecked. There are 16 residues in the CDR3. Germline V gene lookup returns CDR1 SGDLS and CDR2 YYNGEE. The CDR3: CASSVGPAGVAETQYF.

This chain joins TRBV20-1 and TRBJ1-1; TCRdb proposes TRBD1, but this gene call is untestable without DNA. The CDR3 has 15 amino acids. CDR1 DFQATT and CDR2 SNEGSKA come from the germline V gene (reference sequence). The CDR3 sequence is CSARDREGAGTEAFF.

V gene TRBV9 combines with J gene TRBJ2-1. CDR3 length: 11 amino acids. Looked up from germline, CDR1 is SGDLS and CDR2 is YYNGEE. The CDR3: CASSVGVEQFF.

This rearrangement joins TRBV9 to TRBJ2-7; no DNA is available, so the TRBD1 call from TCRdb remains unchecked. The germline CDR1 and CDR2 sequences are SGDLS and YYNGEE. The CDR3 runs to 16 residues. CDR3 residues: CASSPLGAGGQYEQYF.

The V gene is TRBV29-1, the J gene TRBJ2-7. Looked up from germline, CDR1 is SQVTM and CDR2 is ANQGSEA. This CDR3 is built from 13 residues. CDR3: CSVKVSSSYEQYF.

CDR3 loop: CASSLYRGETQYF. The rearrangement uses TRBV28 and TRBJ2-5; the TCRdb D gene call, TRBD1, has no DNA to confirm it. Germline V gene lookup returns CDR1 MDHEN and CDR2 SYDVKM. The CDR3 contains 13 residues.

This chain's CDR3 is CASSQTGTGAYEQYF. V usage is TRBV4-3 and J usage is TRBJ2-7; lacking DNA, the TRBD1 call made by TCRdb goes unchecked. The CDR3 runs to 15 residues. Germline CDR1 and CDR2: LGHNA and YSLEER.

This sequence joins TRBV11-2 and TRBJ2-5; TCRdb's assignment of TRBD1 cannot be checked, as there is no DNA. Germline V gives CDR1 SGHAT, CDR2 FQNNGV. The CDR3 sequence is 14 residues long. The CDR3 here is CASSRLGAQETQYF.

The V and J genes are TRBV9 and TRBJ2-7; as DNA is missing, the TRBD1 call by TCRdb cannot be tested. CDR3 size: 16 residues. Germline assignment: CDR1 SGDLS and CDR2 YYNGEE. The CDR3 here is CASSVGGGQPSYKQYF.

This chain's CDR3 is CSVEDLPPKTGEAGANVLTF. The rearrangement joins TRBV29-1 to TRBJ2-6; as DNA is missing, the TRBD1 call by TCRdb cannot be tested. The CDR3 contains 20 residues. Germline V gene data show CDR1 as SQVTM and CDR2 as ANQGSEA.

V and J are TRBV29-1 and TRBJ2-2. The germline V gene has CDR1 SQVTM and CDR2 ANQGSEA. This CDR3 has 12 residues. CDR3 protein: CSVEVVSGELFF.